This TCR beta chain was recovered during a study of blood T cell repertoires in COVID-19. Study-level information: COVID-19 samples collected from the United States, Italy and Spain covered acute and convalescent phases. PBMCs, B-cell-depleted T cells, or T cells provided the cDNA or gDNA that made up the material.

Per the study methods: Quantification of nucleated cells was approximated via reference gene primer amplification. Generated by immunoSEQ multiplex PCR, the TCRdb table keeps only in-frame clones and is missing some. V, J and clone size derive from that table, while D and trimming were established from the DNA sequence. Here the sample spans approximately 170,000 clones, around 90% being singletons. The V and J ends lost 8 bases and 4 bases, in that order; junction bases with no gene match: 6. The CDR3 covers 14 residues. CDR1 is LNHDA and CDR2 is SQIVND in the germline V gene (reference sequence). The sequence derives from a man aged 55 to 70 with active or convalescent COVID-19. This rearrangement joins TRBV19 to TRBJ1-5; TRBD1 matches at 9 bases. Sequenced sample: peripheral blood. The CDR3: CASWGGTGNQPQHF. The CDR3 nucleotides are TGTGCCAGTTGGGGAGGGACAGGGAATCAGCCCCAGCATTTT.